A single sample is the source of the 16 T cell receptor beta chains below, sequenced in a study of response to subunit inactivated influenza vaccine. Via MiXCR, TCRdb re-called the RT-PCR reads, giving one row per CDR3 protein. The data hold over 800,000 distinct CDR3 sequences, with 21% observed a single time. Source: PBMCs from blood, taken about 5 days after vaccination. The receptors stem from a man aged 45-65 years who received an inactivated influenza vaccine.

This rearrangement joins TRBV30 to TRBJ1-1; 7 positions match TRBD1. V was clipped by 3 bases and J by 4 bases; unmatched bases: 11. The germline V gene has CDR1 GTSNPN and CDR2 SVGIG (reference sequence). This CDR3 has 15 residues. CDR3: CAWRDQGQTFTEAFF. CDR3 nucleotide sequence: TGTGCCTGGAGAGACCAGGGACAGACCTTCACTGAAGCTTTCTTT.

This clonotype was observed a few times. The CDR3 here is CASSLVLGMDNEQFF. CDR3 nucleotide sequence: TGTGCCAGCAGTTTAGTTTTGGGGATGGACAATGAGCAGTTCTTC. The V gene is TRBV12-3 or TRBV12-4, the J gene TRBJ2-1, with no clear D. The CDR3 has 15 residues. Trimming left V 1 base short and J 5 bases short, with 12 bases between.

This chain joins TRBV5-1 and TRBJ2-4; D uncertain. The CDR3 sequence is 14 residues long. The V and J ends lost 8 bases and 0 bases respectively, with 12 bases between them. The germline CDR1 and CDR2 sequences are SGHRS and YFSETQ. The CDR3 coding sequence is TGCGCCAGGAGAGACTTCCTAGCCAAAAACATTCAGTACTTC. Its protein product is CARRDFLAKNIQYF. Variable domain in full (rest from reference TRBV5-1 and TRBJ2-4): KAGVTQTPRYLIKTRGQQVTLSCSPISGHRSVSWYQQTPGQGLQFLFEYFSETQRNKGNFPGRFSGRQFSNSRSEMNVSTLELGDSALYLCARRDFLAKNIQYFGAGTRLSVL.

This clonotype occurred a few times. This sequence joins TRBV5-1 and TRBJ1-2; 7 positions match TRBD1. The V gene end was trimmed by 4 bases and the J gene end by 1 base; junction bases not matched to a gene: 13. This CDR3 region has 17 residues. Per germline, CDR1 SGHRS and CDR2 YFSETQ. CDR3 DNA sequence: TGCGCCAGCAGCCCTTCTTCATACAGGGGACGTAACTATGGCTACACCTTC. Its translation is CASSPSSYRGRNYGYTF.

The rearrangement joins TRBV10-2 to TRBJ2-3; 14 positions match TRBD2. V gave up 2 bases and J gave up 6 bases; unmatched junction bases: 7. There are 17 residues in the CDR3. Germline V gives CDR1 WSHSY, CDR2 SAAADI. The CDR3 is CASSEPRLAGGRDTQYF. DNA of the CDR3: TGCGCCAGCAGTGAGCCCCGACTAGCGGGGGGGCGCGATACGCAGTATTTT.

The rearrangement links TRBV28 to TRBJ2-3; the D is unclear. The CDR3 length is 12 residues. The germline gives CDR1 MDHEN, CDR2 SYDVKM. Trimming left V 5 bases short and J 7 bases short, with 10 bases between. CDR3 DNA: TGTGCCAGCAGTCTACTATCTTATACGCAGTATTTT. Residues: CASSLLSYTQYF.

The gene calls are TRBV28 and TRBJ1-2; 10 bases align to TRBD1. CDR1 and CDR2 (germline): MDHEN, SYDVKM. J gave up 6 bases and V 4 bases, and 8 bases lay outside the gene matches. The CDR3 consists of 15 residues. CDR3 bases: TGTGCCAGCAGTTCGGCGGGACAGGGGAACGATGGCTACACCTTC. It specifies CASSSAGQGNDGYTF.

This clonotype was observed a few times. The chain uses TRBV6-5 and TRBJ2-3; a possible D gene is TRBD1 (6 bases). Per germline, CDR1 MNHEY and CDR2 SVGAGI. The length of the CDR3 is 14 residues. Trimming removed 8 bases at V and 2 bases at J, with 14 bases between. As DNA, the CDR3 is TGTGCCAGCGTATACCAGGGGTTCACAGATACGCAGTATTTT. This translates into CASVYQGFTDTQYF.

The chain carries TRBV28 and TRBJ2-7; 15 nucleotides agree with TRBD2. CDR3 length: 19 amino acids. Germline CDR1 MDHEN, CDR2 SYDVKM. V was pared by 6 bases and J by 1 base, with 13 bases of the junction left unmatched. The CDR3 sequence is CASSSQRTSGRGFSYEQYF. The CDR3 nucleotides read TGTGCCAGCAGCTCCCAACGGACTAGCGGGAGGGGTTTTTCCTACGAGCAGTACTTC.

In this sample, this clonotype turned up a few times. This chain links TRBV5-1 with TRBJ2-2; TRBD1 is a possible D gene (6 bases). The germline gives CDR1 SGHRS, CDR2 YFSETQ. The CDR3 has 16 residues. V lost 3 bases and J 3 bases, leaving 15 bases between the germline ends. As DNA, the CDR3 is TGCGCCAGCAGCTCCCCGCAGGGGCGGTACACCGGGGAGCTGTTTTTT. It is translated as CASSSPQGRYTGELFF.

This clonotype was seen more than once but under ten times. The chain joins TRBV20-1 to TRBJ2-7, with TRBD2 identical over 12 bases. This CDR3 region has 15 residues. Germline trimming cut 5 bases from V and 6 bases from J; bases unmatched to any gene: 11. In germline, CDR1 is DFQATT, CDR2 SNEGSKA (reference sequence). Written as DNA, the CDR3 is TGCAGTGCTCAGACAGAGACTAGCGGGAGTCGCGAGCAGTACTTC. Translated: CSAQTETSGSREQYF.

This clonotype has more than one count but fewer than ten. The chain carries TRBV7-2 and TRBJ2-3; no firm D call. The CDR3 spans 16 residues. The ends were cut back, 5 bases at V and 6 bases at J, with 21 bases in the middle. Germline V lookup: CDR1 SGHTA, CDR2 FQGNSA. The CDR3 loop reads CASSQSPTQVLDTQYF. In DNA form, the CDR3 reads TGTGCCAGCAGCCAAAGTCCAACGCAGGTTTTGGATACGCAGTATTTT.

This sequence joins TRBV9 and TRBJ2-1; D is unclear. Trimming took off 5 bases at V and 6 bases at J, with 12 bases between the two ends. The CDR3 length is 13 residues. Germline V CDR1 and CDR2: SGDLS, YYNGEE. The CDR3 DNA reads TGTGCCAGCAGTGACGCTTCTGGCAATGAGCAGTTCTTC. Translating gives CASSDASGNEQFF.

The chain has TRBV12-3 or TRBV12-4 and TRBJ1-6; 8 nucleotides align to TRBD1. V was clipped by 3 bases and J by 10 bases; unmatched bases: 5. The CDR3 runs 14 residues. The CDR3, as DNA: TGTGCCAGCAGTTTGTCAGGGGGCCGGTCACCCCTCCACTTT. Its translation is CASSLSGGRSPLHF.

The V and J genes are TRBV29-1 and TRBJ2-7; 8 positions agree with TRBD1. Germline V lookup: CDR1 SQVTM, CDR2 ANQGSEA. Losses at the gene ends were 1 base for V and 3 bases for J; bases not matched to a gene: 8. The CDR3 is 15 amino acids. CDR3: CSVEGRTGFGYEQYF. DNA for the CDR3: TGCAGCGTTGAAGGCCGGACAGGGTTCGGCTACGAGCAGTACTTC.

V gene TRBV6-2 or TRBV6-3 combines with J gene TRBJ2-5; tentative D call: TRBD2 (6 bases). Deletions cut 0 bases from V and 0 bases from J, with 11 bases between. Germline V gives CDR1 MNHEY, CDR2 SVGEGT. CDR3 length equals 16 residues. CDR3 protein: CASSYSRRGYQETQYF. The DNA of the CDR3 is TGTGCCAGCAGTTACTCGCGGCGGGGCTACCAAGAGACCCAGTACTTC.